This paragraph reports one T cell receptor beta chain. The sample comes from a study of blood T cell repertoires in COVID-19. Generated by immunoSEQ multiplex PCR, the TCRdb table keeps only in-frame clones and is missing some. The sample shows hundreds of thousands of clones, 70% to 90% of them seen only once. This receptor was taken from a woman aged 25 to 39 with COVID-19, enrolled during active disease. Sequencing was performed on peripheral blood.

The CDR3 coding sequence is TGTGCCAGCAGCCCCATCGGGACAGGGAATCAGCCCCAGCATTTT. The encoded protein is CASSPIGTGNQPQHF. The J gene is TRBJ1-5, the V gene TRBV11-2, with TRBD1 matching over 9 bases. V gave up 5 bases and J gave up 4 bases; unmatched junction bases: 6. The CDR3 has 15 residues. The germline V gene has CDR1 SGHAT and CDR2 FQNNGV.